This T cell receptor beta chain was identified during a study of post-analysis software for immune sequencing data (dated by TCRdb to the mid-2010s). Background on the whole study: Recorded disease courses included relapsing-remitting, secondary progressive and progressive-relapsing multiple sclerosis, with some patients lacking subtype annotation. Patient repertoires were compared against around twelve previously published healthy control repertoires from donors aged about 6 to 28 years. A subset of samples was prepared in parallel using single-end sample barcoding, then pooled and co-amplified after Illumina adapter ligation. The paper as a whole reports these results and caveats: Significantly higher frequencies in patients than in controls were found for five or six TRBV segments, including TRBV5-6, TRBV5-1 and TRBV20-1. Multiple sclerosis patients had significantly lower normalized Chao1 diversity than controls, a result that suggests substantial peripheral T-cell clonal expansion. When samples were clustered directly using the F measure, samples prepared in the same batch co-clustered strongly, which prompted a batch-effect correction. The control group was slightly older than the multiple sclerosis patient group.

Trimming removed 7 bases from V and 0 bases from J, leaving 12 bases between the germline ends. The CDR3 covers 14 residues, taking in both the cysteine and the phenylalanine. Just the 42-base CDR3 DNA is kept, in frame starting at base 1. The germline V gene gives CDR1 as SGDLS and CDR2 as YYNGEE. TCR beta repertoires were profiled from peripheral blood of roughly 13 young patients with multiple sclerosis to demonstrate the VDJtools post-analysis software. The patients with multiple sclerosis were children and adolescents between roughly 6 and 15 years of age. Regarding this clonotype: Its antigen remains unidentified. No much larger clone exists at a distance of one base, and base qualities are not known.

Library creation used PCR. Reads for this sample came from an Illumina HiSeq 2500. Unique molecular identifiers were incorporated into TCR beta cDNA libraries to reduce PCR and sequencing biases. Per 1 to 10 million input T cells, approximately 500,000 cDNA molecules were obtained, such that each molecule approximated one T cell. The same protocol used for the earlier healthy control dataset was applied to prepare and sequence the patient libraries. Within a given batch, samples were prepared together, multiplexed and sequenced on the same HiSeq lane. In the original analysis: Raw barcoded reads were processed with MIGEC, and single-read molecular identifier groups were discarded before consensus assembly and CDR3 extraction. Clonotype tables were post-analysed with VDJtools, normalizing diversity by down-sampling all datasets to the smallest sample size. In repertoire overlap clustering, CDR3 amino acid sequences, but not nucleotide sequences, were matched to correct batch-related cross-sample contamination. Using fastp trimming at Q25 and MiXCR clonotype assembly, TCRdb reanalyzed the public sequencing data and kept in-frame beta chains. CDR3 protein duplicates are merged, each entry listing the most common genes and DNA. TCRdb's processing, not the authors' own work, is the source of the V and J calls. The sample table shows roughly 400,000 distinct CDR3 sequences, and approximately 39% are seen once. Together, the top ten hold roughly 8.2% of the sample.

Sequencing was performed on blood. This clonotype originated in a girl aged 2 to 9 with multiple sclerosis. The rearrangement joined TRBV9 to TRBJ2-3, with TRBD2 tentatively as D gene (6 bases match). The DNA sequence is given as TGTGCCAGCGGGAGGTTATGGAGCACAGATACGCAGTATTTT. Protein translation: CASGRLWSTDTQYF.